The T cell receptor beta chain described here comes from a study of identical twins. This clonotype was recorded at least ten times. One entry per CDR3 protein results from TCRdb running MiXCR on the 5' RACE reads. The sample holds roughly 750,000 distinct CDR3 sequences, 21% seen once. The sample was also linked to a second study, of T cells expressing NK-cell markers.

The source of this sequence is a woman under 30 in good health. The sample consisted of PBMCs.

CDR3: CASSRTESEQFF. In DNA, the CDR3 is TGTGCCAGCAGCCGGACGGAGAGTGAGCAGTTCTTC. The chain recombines TRBV12-3 or TRBV12-4 with TRBJ2-1, with no clear D. With 6 bases removed from V and 9 bases from J, the gap between germline ends came to 12 bases. This CDR3 has 12 residues.